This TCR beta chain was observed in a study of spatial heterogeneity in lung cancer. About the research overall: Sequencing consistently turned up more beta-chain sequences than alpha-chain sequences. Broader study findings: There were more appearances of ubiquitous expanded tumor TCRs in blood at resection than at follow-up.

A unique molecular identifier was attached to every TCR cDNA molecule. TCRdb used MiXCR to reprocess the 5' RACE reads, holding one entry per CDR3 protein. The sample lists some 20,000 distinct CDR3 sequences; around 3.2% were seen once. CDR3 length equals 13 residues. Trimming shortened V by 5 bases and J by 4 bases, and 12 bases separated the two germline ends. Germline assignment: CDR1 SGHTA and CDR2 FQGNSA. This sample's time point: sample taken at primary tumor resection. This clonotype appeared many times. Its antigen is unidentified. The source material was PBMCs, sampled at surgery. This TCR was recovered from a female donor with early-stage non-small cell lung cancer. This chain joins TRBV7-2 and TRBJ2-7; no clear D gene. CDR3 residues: CASSLGLGYEQYF. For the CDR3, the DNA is TGTGCCAGCAGCCTGGGTCTAGGTTACGAGCAGTACTTC.